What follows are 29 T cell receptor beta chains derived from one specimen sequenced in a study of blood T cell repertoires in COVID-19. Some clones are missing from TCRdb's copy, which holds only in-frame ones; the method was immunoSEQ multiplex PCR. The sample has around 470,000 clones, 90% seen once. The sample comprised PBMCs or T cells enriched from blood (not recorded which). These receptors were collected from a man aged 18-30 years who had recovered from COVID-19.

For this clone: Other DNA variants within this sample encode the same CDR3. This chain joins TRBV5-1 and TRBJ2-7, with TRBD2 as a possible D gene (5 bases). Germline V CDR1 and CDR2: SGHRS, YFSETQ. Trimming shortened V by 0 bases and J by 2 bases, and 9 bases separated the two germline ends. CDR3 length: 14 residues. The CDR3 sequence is CASSLESGTYEQYF. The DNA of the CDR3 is TGCGCCAGCAGCTTGGAGAGCGGAACCTACGAGCAGTACTTC. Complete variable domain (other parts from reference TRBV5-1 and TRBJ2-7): KAGVTQTPRYLIKTRGQQVTLSCSPISGHRSVSWYQQTPGQGLQFLFEYFSETQRNKGNFPGRFSGRQFSNSRSEMNVSTLELGDSALYLCASSLESGTYEQYFGPGTRLTVT.

This CDR3 reads CASSSTGAYGYTF. The CDR3 region has the DNA TGTGCCAGCAGCTCGACAGGGGCCTATGGCTACACCTTC. The chain is built from TRBV5-4 and TRBJ1-2, with 8 positions matching TRBD1. CDR1 is SGHNT and CDR2 is YYREEE in the germline V gene (reference sequence). Germline trimming cut 3 bases from V and 4 bases from J; bases unmatched to any gene: 2. The CDR3 length is 13 residues.

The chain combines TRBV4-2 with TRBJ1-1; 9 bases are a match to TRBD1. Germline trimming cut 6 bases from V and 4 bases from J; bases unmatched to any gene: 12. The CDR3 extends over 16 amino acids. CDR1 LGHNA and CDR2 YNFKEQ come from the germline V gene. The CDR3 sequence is CASRTNTGGKSTEAFF. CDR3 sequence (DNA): TGTGCCAGCAGAACCAATACAGGGGGCAAGAGCACTGAAGCTTTCTTT.

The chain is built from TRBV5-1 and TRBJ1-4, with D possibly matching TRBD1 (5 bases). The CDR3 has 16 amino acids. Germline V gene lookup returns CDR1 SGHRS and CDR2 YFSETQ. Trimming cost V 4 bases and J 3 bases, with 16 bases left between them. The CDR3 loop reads CASSHVAGDSNEKLFF. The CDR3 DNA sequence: TGCGCCAGCAGCCACGTGGCGGGGGACTCTAATGAAAAACTGTTTTTT.

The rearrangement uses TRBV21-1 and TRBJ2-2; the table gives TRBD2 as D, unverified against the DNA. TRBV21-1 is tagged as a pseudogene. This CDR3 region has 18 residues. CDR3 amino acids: CASSKLSDFSLRSGELFF. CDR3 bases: TGTGCCAGCAGCAAATTGTCGGATTTTTCCCTCCGGAGCGGGGAGCTGTTTTTT.

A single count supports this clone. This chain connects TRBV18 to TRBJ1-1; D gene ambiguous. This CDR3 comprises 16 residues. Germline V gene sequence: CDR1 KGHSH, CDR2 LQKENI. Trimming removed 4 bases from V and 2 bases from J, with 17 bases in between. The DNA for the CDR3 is TGTGCCAGCTCACTAAACCCCGCACAGAGAAACACTGAAGCTTTCTTT. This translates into CASSLNPAQRNTEAFF.

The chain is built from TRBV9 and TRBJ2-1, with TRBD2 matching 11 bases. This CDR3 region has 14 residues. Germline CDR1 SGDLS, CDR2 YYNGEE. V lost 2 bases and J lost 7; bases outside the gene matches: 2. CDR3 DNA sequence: TGTGCCAGCAGCGTTAGCGGGGGGGCTAATGAGCAGTTCTTC. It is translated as CASSVSGGANEQFF.

CDR3 sequence: CASSPGTLVRAPQHF. The CDR3 DNA is TGTGCCAGCAGTCCAGGGACATTGGTGAGGGCGCCCCAGCATTTT. The rearrangement uses TRBV28 and TRBJ1-5; a weak D match, TRBD1 (6 bases). Germline V gene data show CDR1 as MDHEN and CDR2 as SYDVKM. V was pared by 5 bases and J by 9 bases, with 20 bases between. The CDR3 loop spans 15 amino acids.

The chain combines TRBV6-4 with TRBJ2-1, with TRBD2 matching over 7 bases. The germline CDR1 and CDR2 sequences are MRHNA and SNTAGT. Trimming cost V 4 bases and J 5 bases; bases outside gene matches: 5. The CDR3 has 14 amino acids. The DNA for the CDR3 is TGTGCCAGCAGTGTTGAGCGGGGTAACAATGAGCAGTTCTTC. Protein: CASSVERGNNEQFF.

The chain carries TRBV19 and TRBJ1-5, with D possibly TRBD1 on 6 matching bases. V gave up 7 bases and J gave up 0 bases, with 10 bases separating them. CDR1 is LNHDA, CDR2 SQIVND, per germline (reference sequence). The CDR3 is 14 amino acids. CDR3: CASKGGGSNQPQHF. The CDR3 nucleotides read TGTGCCAGTAAGGGGGGGGGTAGCAATCAGCCCCAGCATTTT.

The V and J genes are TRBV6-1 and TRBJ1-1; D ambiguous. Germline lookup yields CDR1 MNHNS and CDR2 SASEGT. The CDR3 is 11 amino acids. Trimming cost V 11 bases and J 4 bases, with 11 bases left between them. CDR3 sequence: CAVHSGTEAFF. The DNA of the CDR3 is TGTGCCGTGCACAGCGGCACTGAAGCTTTCTTT.

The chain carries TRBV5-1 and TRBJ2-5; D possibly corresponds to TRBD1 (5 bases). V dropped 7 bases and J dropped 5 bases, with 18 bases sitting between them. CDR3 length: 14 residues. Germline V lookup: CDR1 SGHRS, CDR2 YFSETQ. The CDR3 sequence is CASSVQDARETQYF. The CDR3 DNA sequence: TGCGCCAGCTCGGTACAGGATGCAAGGGAGACCCAGTACTTC.

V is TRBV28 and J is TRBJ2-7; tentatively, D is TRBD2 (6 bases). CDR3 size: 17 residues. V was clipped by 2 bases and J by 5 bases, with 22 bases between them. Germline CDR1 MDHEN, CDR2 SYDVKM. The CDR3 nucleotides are TGTGCCAGCAGTTTAGTTCTCTCCGGGAGTCCCGGCCACGAGCAGTACTTC. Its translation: CASSLVLSGSPGHEQYF.

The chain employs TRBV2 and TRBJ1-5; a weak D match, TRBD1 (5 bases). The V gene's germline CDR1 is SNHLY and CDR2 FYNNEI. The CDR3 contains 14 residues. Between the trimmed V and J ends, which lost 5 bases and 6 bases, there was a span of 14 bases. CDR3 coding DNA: TGTGCCAGCAGTTTCCAGGGTAAGGGTCAGCCCCAGCATTTT. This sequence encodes CASSFQGKGQPQHF.

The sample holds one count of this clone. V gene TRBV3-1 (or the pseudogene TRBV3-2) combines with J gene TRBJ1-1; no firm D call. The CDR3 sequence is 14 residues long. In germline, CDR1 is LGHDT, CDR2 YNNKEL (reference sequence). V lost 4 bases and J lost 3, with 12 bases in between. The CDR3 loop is CASSRTRGDTEAFF. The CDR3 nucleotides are TGTGCCAGCAGCCGAACCCGGGGAGACACTGAAGCTTTCTTT.

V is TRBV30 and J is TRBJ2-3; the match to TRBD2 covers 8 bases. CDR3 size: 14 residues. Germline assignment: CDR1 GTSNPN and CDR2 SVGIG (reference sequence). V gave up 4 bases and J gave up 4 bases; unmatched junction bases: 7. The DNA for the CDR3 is TGTGCCTGGATGTTTACGGGAGGGCCAGATACGCAGTATTTT. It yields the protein CAWMFTGGPDTQYF.

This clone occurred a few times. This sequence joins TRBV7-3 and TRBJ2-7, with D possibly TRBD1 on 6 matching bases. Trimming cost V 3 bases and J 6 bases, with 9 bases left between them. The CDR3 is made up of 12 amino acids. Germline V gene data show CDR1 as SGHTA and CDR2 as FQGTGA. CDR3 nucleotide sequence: TGTGCCAGCAGCTTGCGAGGGGGCGAGCAGTACTTC. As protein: CASSLRGGEQYF. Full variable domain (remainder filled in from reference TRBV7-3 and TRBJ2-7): GAGVSQTPSNKVTEKGKYVELRCDPISGHTALYWYRQSLGQGPEFLIYFQGTGAADDSGLPNDRFFAVRPEGSVSTLKIQRTERGDSAVYLCASSLRGGEQYFGPGTRLTVT.

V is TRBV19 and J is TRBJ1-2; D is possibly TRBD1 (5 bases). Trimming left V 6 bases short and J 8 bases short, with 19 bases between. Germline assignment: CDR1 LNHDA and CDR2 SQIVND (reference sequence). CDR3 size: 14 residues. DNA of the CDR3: TGTGCCAGTAGCCCGGGGACTGAGGGAAGGGGCTACACCTTC. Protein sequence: CASSPGTEGRGYTF.

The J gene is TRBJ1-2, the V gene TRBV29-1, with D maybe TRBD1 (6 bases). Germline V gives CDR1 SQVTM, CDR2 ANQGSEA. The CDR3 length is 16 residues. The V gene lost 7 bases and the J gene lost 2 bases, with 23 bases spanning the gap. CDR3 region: CSAPRGGGLRNYGYTF. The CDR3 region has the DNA TGCAGCGCCCCCCGAGGCGGGGGCCTACGAAACTATGGCTACACCTTC.

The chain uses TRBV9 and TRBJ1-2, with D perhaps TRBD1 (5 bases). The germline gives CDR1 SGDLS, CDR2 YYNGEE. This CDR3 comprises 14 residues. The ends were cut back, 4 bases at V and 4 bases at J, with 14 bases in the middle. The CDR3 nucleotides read TGTGCCAGCAGCTCTCGACAGTTCCTCTATGGCTACACCTTC. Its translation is CASSSRQFLYGYTF.

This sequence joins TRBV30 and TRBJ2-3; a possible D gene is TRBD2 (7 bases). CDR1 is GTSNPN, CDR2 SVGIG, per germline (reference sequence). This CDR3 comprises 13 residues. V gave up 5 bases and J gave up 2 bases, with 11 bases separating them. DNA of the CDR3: TGTGCCTGGGAGGGGGGGTTCACAGATACGCAGTATTTT. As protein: CAWEGGFTDTQYF.

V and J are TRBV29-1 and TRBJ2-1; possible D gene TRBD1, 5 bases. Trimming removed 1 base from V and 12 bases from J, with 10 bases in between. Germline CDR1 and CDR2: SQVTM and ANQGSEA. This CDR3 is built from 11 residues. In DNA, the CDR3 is TGCAGCGTTGAAGGAGGAAGGGGGCAGTTCTTC. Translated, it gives CSVEGGRGQFF.

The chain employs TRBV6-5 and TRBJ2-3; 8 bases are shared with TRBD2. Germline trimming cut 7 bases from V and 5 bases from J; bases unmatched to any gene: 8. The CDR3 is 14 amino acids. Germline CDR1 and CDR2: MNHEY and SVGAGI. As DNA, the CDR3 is TGTGCCAGCATGCGAGCGGGAGAGGTAGATACGCAGTATTTT. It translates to CASMRAGEVDTQYF.

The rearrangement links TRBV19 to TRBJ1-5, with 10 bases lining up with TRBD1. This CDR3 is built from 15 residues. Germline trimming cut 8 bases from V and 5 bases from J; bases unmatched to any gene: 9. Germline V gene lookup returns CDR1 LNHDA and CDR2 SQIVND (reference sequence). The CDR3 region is CASRPGQGNDQPQHF. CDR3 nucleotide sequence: TGTGCCAGTCGCCCGGGACAGGGGAACGATCAGCCCCAGCATTTT.

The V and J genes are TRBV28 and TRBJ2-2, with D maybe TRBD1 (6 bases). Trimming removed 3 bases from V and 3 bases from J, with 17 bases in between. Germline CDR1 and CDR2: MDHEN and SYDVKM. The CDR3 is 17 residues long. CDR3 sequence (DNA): TGTGCCAGCAGTTTTACGACAGGCAAACCTTACACCGGGGAGCTGTTTTTT. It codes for CASSFTTGKPYTGELFF.

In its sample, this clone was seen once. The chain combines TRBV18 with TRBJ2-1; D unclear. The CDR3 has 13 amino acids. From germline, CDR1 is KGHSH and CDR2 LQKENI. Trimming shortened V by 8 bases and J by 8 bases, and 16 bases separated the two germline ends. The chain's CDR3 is CASRNGGEYEQFF. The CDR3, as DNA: TGTGCCAGCAGAAATGGTGGAGAATATGAGCAGTTCTTC.

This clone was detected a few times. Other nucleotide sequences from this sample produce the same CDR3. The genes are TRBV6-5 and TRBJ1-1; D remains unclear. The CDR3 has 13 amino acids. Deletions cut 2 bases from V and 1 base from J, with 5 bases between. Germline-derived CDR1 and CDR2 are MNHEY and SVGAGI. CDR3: CASSYGRNTEAFF. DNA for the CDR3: TGTGCCAGCAGTTACGGCAGGAACACTGAAGCTTTCTTT.

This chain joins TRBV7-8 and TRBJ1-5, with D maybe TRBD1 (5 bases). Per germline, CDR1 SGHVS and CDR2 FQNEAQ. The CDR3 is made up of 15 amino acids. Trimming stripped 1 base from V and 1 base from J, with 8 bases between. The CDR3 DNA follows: TGTGCCAGCAGCTTAGGACAGAAAAGCAATCAGCCCCAGCATTTT. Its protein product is CASSLGQKSNQPQHF.

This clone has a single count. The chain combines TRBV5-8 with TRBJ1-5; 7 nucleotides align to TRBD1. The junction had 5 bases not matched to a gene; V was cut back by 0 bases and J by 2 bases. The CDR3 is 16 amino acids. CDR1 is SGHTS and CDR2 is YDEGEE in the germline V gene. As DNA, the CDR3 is TGTGCCAGCAGCTTGGCCAGGGGGGTAGGCAATCAGCCCCAGCATTTT. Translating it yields CASSLARGVGNQPQHF. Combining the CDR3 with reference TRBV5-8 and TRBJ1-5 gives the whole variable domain EAGVTQSPTHLIKTRGQQATLRCSPISGHTSVYWYQQALGLGLQFLLWYDEGEERNRGNFPPRFSGRQFPNYSSELNVNALELEDSALYLCASSLARGVGNQPQHFGDGTRLSIL.